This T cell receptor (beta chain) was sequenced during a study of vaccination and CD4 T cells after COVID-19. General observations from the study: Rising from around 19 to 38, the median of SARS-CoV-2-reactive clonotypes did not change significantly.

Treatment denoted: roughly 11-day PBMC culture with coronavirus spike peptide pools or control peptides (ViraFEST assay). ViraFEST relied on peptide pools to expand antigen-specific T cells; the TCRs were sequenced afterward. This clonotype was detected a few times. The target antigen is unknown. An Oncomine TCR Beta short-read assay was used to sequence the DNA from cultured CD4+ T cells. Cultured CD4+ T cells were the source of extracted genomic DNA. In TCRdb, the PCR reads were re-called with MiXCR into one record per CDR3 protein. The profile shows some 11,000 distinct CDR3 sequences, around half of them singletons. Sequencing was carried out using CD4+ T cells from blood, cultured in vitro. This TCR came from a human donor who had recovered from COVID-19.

CDR3 protein: CSARRTSQETQYF. In DNA form, the CDR3 reads TGCAGTGCTAGGAGGACCTCCCAAGAGACCCAGTACTTC. V gene TRBV20-1 combines with J gene TRBJ2-5; D not certain. CDR3 length: 13 residues. V was trimmed by 3 bases and J by 1 base, leaving 9 bases between them. Per the germline V gene, CDR1 is DFQATT and CDR2 is SNEGSKA (reference sequence).